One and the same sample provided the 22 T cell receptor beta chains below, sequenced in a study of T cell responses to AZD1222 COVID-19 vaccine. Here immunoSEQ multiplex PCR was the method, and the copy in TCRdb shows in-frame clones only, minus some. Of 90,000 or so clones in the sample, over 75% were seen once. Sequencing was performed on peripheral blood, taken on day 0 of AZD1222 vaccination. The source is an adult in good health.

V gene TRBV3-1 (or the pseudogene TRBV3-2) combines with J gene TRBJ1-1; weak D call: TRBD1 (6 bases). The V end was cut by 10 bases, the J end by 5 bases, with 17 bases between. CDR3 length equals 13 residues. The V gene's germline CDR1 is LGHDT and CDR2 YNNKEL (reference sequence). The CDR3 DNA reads TGTGCCACCCAGACAGGATCGGGGACTGAAGCTTTCTTT. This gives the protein CATQTGSGTEAFF.

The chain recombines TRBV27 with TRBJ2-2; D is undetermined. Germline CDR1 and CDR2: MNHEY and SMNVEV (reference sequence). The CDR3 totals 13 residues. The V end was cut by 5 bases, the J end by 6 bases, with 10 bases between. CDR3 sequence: CASSPARAGELFF. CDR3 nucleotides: TGTGCCAGCAGTCCCGCTAGGGCCGGGGAGCTGTTTTTT.

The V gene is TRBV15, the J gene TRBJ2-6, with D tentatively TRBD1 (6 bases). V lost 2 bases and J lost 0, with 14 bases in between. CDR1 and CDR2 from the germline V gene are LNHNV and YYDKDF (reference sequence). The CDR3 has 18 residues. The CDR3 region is CATSRSRTASSGANVLTF. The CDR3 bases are TGTGCCACCAGCAGATCTCGGACAGCTAGCTCTGGGGCCAACGTCCTGACTTTC.

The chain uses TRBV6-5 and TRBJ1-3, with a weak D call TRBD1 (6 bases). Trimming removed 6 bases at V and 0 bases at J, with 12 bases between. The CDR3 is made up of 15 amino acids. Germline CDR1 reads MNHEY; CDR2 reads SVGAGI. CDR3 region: CASRRDTNSGNTIYF. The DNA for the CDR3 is TGTGCCAGCAGGCGGGACACCAACTCTGGAAACACCATATATTTT.

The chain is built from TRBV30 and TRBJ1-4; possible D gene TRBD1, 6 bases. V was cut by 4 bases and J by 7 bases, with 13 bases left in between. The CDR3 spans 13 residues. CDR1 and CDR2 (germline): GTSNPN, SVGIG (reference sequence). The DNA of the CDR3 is TGTGCCTGGACGAGGGGGATTACTGAAAAACTGTTTTTT. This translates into CAWTRGITEKLFF.

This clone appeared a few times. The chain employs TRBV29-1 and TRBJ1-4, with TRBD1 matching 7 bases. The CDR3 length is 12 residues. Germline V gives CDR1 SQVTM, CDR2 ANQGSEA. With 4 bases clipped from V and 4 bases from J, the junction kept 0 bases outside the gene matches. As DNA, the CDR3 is TGCAGCGTTGGACAGGGTAATGAAAAACTGTTTTTT. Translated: CSVGQGNEKLFF.

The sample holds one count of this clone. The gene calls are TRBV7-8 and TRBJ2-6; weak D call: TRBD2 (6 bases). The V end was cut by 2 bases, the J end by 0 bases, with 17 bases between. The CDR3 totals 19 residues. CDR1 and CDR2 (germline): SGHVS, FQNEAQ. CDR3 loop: CASSLKGGRRDSGANVLTF. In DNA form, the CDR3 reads TGTGCCAGCAGCTTAAAGGGTGGCAGGCGGGACTCTGGGGCCAACGTCCTGACTTTC.

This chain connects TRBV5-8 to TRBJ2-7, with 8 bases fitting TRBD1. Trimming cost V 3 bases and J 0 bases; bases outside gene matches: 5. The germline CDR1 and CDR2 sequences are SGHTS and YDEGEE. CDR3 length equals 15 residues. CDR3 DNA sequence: TGTGCCAGCAGCTGGACAGGGTATAACTCCTACGAGCAGTACTTC. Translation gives CASSWTGYNSYEQYF.

CDR3 residues: CASSATGGVRGYTF. CDR3 DNA: TGTGCCAGCAGTGCGACAGGGGGCGTTCGTGGCTACACCTTC. The chain couples TRBV25-1 to TRBJ1-2, with 10 bases fitting TRBD1. The CDR3 spans 14 residues. The germline gives CDR1 MGHDK, CDR2 SYGVNS. The V gene end was trimmed by 4 bases and the J gene end by 7 bases; junction bases not matched to a gene: 6.

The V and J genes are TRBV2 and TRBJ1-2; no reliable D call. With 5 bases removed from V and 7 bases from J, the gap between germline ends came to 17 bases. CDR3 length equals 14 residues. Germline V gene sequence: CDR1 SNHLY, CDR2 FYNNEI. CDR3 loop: CASSTGFQAGGYTF. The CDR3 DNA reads TGTGCCAGCAGTACTGGATTCCAAGCGGGTGGCTACACCTTC.

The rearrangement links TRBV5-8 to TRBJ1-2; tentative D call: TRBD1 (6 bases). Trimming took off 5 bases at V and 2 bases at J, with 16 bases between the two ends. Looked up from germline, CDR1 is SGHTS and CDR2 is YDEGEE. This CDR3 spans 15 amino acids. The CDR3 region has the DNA TGTGCCAGCAGAAGTGGGCCAGGGGCGAACTATGGCTACACCTTC. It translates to CASRSGPGANYGYTF.

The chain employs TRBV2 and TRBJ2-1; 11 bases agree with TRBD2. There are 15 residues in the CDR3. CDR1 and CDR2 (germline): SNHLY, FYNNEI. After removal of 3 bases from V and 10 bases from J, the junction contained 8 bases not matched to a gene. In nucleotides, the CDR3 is TGTGCCAGCAGTGAGGTACTAGCGGGGGTAGGGGAGCAGTTCTTC. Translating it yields CASSEVLAGVGEQFF.

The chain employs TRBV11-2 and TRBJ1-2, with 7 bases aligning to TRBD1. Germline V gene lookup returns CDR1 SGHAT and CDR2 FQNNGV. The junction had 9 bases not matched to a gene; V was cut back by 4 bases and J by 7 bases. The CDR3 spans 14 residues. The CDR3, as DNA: TGTGCCAGCAGCTCCCCGGACAGGTTGCGTGGCTACACCTTC. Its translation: CASSSPDRLRGYTF.

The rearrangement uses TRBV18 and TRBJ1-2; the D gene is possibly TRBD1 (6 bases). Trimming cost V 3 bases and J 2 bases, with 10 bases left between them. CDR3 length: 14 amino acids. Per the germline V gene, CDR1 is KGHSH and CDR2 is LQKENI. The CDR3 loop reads CASSPETGNYGYTF. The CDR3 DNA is TGTGCCAGCTCACCGGAGACAGGAAACTATGGCTACACCTTC.

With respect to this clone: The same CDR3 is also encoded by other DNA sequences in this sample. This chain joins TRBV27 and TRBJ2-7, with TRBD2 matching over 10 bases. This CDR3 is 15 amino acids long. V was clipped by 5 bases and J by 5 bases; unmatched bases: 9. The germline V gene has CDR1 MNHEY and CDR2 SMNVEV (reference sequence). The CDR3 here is CASSVRLAGDNEQYF. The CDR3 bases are TGTGCCAGCAGTGTTAGGCTAGCGGGAGATAACGAGCAGTACTTC.

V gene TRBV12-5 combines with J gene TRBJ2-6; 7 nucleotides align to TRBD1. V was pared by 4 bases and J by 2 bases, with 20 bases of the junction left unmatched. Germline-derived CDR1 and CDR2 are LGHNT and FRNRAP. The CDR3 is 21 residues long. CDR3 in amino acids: CASGSLLWDSFFGAGANVLTF. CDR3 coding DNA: TGTGCTAGTGGTTCATTACTCTGGGACAGTTTCTTCGGGGCTGGGGCCAACGTCCTGACTTTC.

CDR3 DNA: TGTGCCAGCAGCTTAGGGCGGGGCGGCTACACCTTC. It is translated as CASSLGRGGYTF. The rearrangement joins TRBV11-2 to TRBJ1-2; D perhaps matches TRBD1 (5 bases). V lost 1 base and J 8 bases, leaving 8 bases between the germline ends. CDR1 is SGHAT, CDR2 FQNNGV, per germline. There are 12 residues in the CDR3.

The CDR3 reads CASSQQGTGHGYTF. The CDR3 region has the DNA TGTGCCAGCTCACAACAGGGGACAGGGCACGGCTACACCTTC. V gene TRBV18 combines with J gene TRBJ1-2; 9 bases fit TRBD1. The CDR3 extends over 14 amino acids. The germline V gene has CDR1 KGHSH and CDR2 LQKENI. Trimming cost V 4 bases and J 8 bases; bases outside gene matches: 8.

CDR3 residues: CASSQTNYGYTF. In DNA, the CDR3 is TGTGCCAGCAGCCAAACTAACTATGGCTACACCTTC. V is TRBV3-1 (or the pseudogene TRBV3-2) and J is TRBJ1-2; D gene ambiguous. The CDR3 spans 12 residues. Germline V gene lookup returns CDR1 LGHDT and CDR2 YNNKEL (reference sequence). V lost 2 bases to trimming and J lost 0 bases, with 1 base between them.

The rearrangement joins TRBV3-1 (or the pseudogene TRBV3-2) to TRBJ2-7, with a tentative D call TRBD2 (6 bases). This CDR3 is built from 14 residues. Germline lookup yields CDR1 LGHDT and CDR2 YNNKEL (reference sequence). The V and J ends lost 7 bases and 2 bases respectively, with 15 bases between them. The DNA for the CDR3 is TGTGCCAGCAACCGAGGAGGGACGACCTACGAGCAGTACTTC. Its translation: CASNRGGTTYEQYF.

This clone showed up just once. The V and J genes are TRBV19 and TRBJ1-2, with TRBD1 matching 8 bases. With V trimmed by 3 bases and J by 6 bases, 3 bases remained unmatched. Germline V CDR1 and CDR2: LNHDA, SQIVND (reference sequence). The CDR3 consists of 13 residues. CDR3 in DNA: TGTGCCAGTAGTATCGGACAGGGCCATGGCTACACCTTC. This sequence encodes CASSIGQGHGYTF.

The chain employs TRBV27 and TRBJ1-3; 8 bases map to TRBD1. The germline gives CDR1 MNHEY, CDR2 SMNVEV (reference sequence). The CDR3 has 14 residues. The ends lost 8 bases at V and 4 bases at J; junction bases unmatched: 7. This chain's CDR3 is CASWRAGGGNTIYF. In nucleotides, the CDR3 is TGTGCCAGCTGGAGGGCAGGGGGCGGAAACACCATATATTTT.